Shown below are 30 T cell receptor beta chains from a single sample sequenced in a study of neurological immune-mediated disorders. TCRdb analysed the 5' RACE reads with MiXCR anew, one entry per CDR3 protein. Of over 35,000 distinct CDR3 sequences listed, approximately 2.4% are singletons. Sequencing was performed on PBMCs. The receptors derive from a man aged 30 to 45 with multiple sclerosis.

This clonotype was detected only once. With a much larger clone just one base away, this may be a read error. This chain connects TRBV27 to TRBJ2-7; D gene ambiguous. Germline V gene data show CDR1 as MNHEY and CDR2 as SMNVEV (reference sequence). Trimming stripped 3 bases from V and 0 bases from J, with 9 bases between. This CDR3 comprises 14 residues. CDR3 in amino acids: CASSFGTSSYEQYF. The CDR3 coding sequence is TGTGCCAGCAGTTTCGGCACGAGCTCCTACGAGCAGTACTTC.

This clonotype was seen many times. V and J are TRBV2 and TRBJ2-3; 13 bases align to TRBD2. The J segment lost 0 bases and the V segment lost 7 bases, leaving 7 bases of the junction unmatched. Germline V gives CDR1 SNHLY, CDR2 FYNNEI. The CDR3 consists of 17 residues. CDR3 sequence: CASIDEGLAGSTDTQYF. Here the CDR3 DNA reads TGTGCCAGCATCGACGAGGGACTAGCGGGAAGCACAGATACGCAGTATTTT.

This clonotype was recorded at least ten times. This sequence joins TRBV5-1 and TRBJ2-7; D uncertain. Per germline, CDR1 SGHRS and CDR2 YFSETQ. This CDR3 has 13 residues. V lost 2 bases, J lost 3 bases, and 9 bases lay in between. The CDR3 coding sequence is TGCGCCAGCAGCTTTCAGGACCACTACGAGCAGTACTTC. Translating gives CASSFQDHYEQYF.

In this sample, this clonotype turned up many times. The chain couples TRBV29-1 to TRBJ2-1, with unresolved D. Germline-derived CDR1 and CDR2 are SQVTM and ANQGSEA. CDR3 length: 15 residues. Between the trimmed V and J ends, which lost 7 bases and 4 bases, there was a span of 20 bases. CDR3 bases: TGCAGCGCTGTAACGCCACAGTTAGTTTACAATGAGCAGTTCTTC. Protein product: CSAVTPQLVYNEQFF.

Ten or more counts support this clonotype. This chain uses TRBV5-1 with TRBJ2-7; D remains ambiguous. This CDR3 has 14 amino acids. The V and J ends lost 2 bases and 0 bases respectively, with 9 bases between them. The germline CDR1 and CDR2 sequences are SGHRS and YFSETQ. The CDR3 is CASSFARSSYEQYF. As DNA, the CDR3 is TGCGCCAGCAGCTTTGCCAGAAGCTCCTACGAGCAGTACTTC. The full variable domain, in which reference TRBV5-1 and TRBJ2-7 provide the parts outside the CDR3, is KAGVTQTPRYLIKTRGQQVTLSCSPISGHRSVSWYQQTPGQGLQFLFEYFSETQRNKGNFPGRFSGRQFSNSRSEMNVSTLELGDSALYLCASSFARSSYEQYFGPGTRLTVT.

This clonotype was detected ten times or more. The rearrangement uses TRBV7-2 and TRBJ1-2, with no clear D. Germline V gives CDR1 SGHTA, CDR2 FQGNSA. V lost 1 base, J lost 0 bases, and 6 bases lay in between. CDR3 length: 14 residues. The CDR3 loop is CASSLVGANYGYTF. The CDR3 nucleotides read TGTGCCAGCAGCTTAGTTGGAGCTAACTATGGCTACACCTTC.

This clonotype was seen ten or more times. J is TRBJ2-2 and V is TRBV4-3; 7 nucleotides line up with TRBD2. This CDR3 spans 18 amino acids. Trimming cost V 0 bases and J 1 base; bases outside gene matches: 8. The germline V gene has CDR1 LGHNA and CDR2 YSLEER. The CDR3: CASSQDPPGGKNTGELFF. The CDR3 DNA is TGCGCCAGCAGCCAAGATCCCCCGGGGGGTAAGAACACCGGGGAGCTGTTTTTT.

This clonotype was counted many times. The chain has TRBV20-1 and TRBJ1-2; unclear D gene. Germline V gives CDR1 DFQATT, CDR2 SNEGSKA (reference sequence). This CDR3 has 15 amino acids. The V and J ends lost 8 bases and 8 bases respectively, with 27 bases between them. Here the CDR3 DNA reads TGCAGTCGGAGGGAGGGAGGCGAGGGCGCCGGGGGCTACACCTTC. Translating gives CSRREGGEGAGGYTF.

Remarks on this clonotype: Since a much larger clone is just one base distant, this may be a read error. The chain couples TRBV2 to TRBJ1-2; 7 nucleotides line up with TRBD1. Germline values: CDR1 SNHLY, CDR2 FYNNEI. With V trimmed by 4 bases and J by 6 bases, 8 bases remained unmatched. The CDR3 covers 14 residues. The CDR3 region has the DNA TGTGCCAGCAGTGTATTAAAGGGGGCAGATGGCTACACCTTC. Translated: CASSVLKGADGYTF.

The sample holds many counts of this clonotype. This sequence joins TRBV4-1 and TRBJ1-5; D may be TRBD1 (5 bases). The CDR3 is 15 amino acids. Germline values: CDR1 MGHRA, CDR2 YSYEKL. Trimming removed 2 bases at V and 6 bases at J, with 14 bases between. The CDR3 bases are TGCGCCAGCAGCCAACGGATGGGGGAGTTTCAGCCCCAGCATTTT. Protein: CASSQRMGEFQPQHF.

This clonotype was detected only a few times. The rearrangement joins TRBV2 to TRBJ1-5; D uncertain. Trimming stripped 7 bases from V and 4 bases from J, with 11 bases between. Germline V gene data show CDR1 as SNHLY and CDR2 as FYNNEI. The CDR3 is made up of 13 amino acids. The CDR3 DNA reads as TGTGCCAGCACCTTCTCAACGAATCAGCCCCAGCATTTT. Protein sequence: CASTFSTNQPQHF. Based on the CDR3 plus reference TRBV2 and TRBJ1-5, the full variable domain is EPEVTQTPSHQVTQMGQEVILRCVPISNHLYFYWYRQILGQKVEFLVSFYNNEISEKSEIFDDQFSVERPDGSNFTLKIRSTKLEDSAMYFCASTFSTNQPQHFGDGTRLSIL.

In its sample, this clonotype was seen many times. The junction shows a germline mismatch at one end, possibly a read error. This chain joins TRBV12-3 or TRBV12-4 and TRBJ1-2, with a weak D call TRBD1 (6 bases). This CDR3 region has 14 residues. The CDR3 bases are TGTGCCAGCAGCCTACCGGGGGGGGACCCAGGGGTCCCTTTC. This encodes CASSLPGGDPGVPF.

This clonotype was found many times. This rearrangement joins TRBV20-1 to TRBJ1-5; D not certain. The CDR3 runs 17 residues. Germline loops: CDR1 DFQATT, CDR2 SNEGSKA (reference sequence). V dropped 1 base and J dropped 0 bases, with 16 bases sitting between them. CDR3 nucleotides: TGCAGTGCTAGAGGACCACGAGGACTCTATAGCAATCAGCCCCAGCATTTT. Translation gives CSARGPRGLYSNQPQHF.

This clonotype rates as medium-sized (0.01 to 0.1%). DNA of the CDR3: TGTGCCAGCAGTTACGGACTGGACACAGATACGCAGTATTTT. Its protein is CASSYGLDTDTQYF. The chain combines TRBV6-2 or TRBV6-3 with TRBJ2-3, with D maybe TRBD2 (5 bases). There are 14 residues in the CDR3. Looked up from germline, CDR1 is MNHEY and CDR2 is SVGEGT. Trimming took 2 bases from V and 2 from J, leaving 8 bases between them.

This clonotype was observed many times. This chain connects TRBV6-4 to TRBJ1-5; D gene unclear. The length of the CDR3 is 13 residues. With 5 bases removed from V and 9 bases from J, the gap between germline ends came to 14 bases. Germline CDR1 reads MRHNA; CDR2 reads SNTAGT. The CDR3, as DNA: TGTGCCAGCAGTTCGCAGGCGCCGGGGCCCCAGCATTTT. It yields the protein CASSSQAPGPQHF.

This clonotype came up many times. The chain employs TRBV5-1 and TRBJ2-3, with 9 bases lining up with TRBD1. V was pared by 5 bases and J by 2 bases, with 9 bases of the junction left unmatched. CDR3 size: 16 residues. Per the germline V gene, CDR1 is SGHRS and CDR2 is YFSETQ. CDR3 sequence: CASSSGTGRSTDTQYF. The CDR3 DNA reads TGCGCCAGCAGTTCCGGGACAGGGAGGTCCACAGATACGCAGTATTTT.

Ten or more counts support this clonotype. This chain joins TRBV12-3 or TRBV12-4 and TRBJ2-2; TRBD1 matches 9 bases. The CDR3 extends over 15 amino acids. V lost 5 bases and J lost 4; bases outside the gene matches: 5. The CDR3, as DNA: TGTGCCAGCAGTACCGGGACAGGGAGCACCGGGGAGCTGTTTTTT. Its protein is CASSTGTGSTGELFF.

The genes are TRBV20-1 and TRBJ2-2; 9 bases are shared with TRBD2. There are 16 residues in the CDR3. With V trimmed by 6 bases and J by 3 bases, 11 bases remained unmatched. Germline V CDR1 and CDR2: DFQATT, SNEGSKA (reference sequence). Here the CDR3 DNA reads TGCAGTGCCAAAGCCCCGCGGGGGGGCGACACCGGGGAGCTGTTTTTT. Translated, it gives CSAKAPRGGDTGELFF.

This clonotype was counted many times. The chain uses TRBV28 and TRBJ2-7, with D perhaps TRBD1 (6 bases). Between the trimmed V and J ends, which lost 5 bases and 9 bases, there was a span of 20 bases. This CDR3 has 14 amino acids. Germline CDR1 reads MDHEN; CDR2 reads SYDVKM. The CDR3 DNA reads TGTGCCAGCAGTCCGGACCGAAACAGGGCCACGCAGTACTTC. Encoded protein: CASSPDRNRATQYF.

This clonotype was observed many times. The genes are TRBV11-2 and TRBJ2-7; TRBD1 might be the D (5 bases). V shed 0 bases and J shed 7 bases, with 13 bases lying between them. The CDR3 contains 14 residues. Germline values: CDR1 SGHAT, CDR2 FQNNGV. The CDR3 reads CASSLDRGLWEQYF. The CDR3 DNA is TGTGCCAGCAGCTTAGATAGGGGTCTCTGGGAGCAGTACTTC.

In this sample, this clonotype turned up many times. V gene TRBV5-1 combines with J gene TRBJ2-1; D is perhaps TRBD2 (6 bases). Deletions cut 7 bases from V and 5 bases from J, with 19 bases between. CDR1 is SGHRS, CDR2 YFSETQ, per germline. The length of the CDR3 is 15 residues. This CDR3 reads CASAPRSGHDNEQFF. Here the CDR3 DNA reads TGCGCCAGCGCACCCCGTAGCGGACACGACAATGAGCAGTTCTTC. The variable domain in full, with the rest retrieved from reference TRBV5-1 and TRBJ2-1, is KAGVTQTPRYLIKTRGQQVTLSCSPISGHRSVSWYQQTPGQGLQFLFEYFSETQRNKGNFPGRFSGRQFSNSRSEMNVSTLELGDSALYLCASAPRSGHDNEQFFGPGTRLTVL.

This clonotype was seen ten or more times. CDR3 sequence reads: CASTHKNIQYF. CDR3 nucleotide sequence: TGTGCCAGCACCCACAAAAACATTCAGTACTTC. V and J are TRBV6-2 or TRBV6-3 and TRBJ2-4, with no clear D. Germline V CDR1 and CDR2: MNHEY, SVGEGT. V lost 7 bases to trimming and J lost 3 bases, with 4 bases between them. This CDR3 contains 11 residues.

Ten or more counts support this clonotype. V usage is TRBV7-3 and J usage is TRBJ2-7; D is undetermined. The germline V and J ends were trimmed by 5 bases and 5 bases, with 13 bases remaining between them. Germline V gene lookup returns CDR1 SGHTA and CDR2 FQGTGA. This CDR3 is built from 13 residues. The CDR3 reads CASSPMARDEQYF. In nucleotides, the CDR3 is TGTGCCAGCAGCCCCATGGCCCGTGACGAGCAGTACTTC. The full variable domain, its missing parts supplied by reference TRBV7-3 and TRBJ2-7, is GAGVSQTPSNKVTEKGKYVELRCDPISGHTALYWYRQSLGQGPEFLIYFQGTGAADDSGLPNDRFFAVRPEGSVSTLKIQRTERGDSAVYLCASSPMARDEQYFGPGTRLTVT.

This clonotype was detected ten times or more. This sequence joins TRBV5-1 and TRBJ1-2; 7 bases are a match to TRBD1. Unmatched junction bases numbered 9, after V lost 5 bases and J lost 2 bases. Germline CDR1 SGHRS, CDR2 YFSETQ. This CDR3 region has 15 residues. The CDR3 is CASSSDRAVNYGYTF. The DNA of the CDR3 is TGCGCCAGCAGTTCCGACAGGGCCGTCAACTATGGCTACACCTTC.

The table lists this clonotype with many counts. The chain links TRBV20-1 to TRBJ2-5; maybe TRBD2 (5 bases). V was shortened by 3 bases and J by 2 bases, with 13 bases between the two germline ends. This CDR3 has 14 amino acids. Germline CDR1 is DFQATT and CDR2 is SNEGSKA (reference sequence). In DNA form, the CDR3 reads TGCAGTGCTAGTCCGGTAGCGAGACAAGAGACCCAGTACTTC. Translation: CSASPVARQETQYF.

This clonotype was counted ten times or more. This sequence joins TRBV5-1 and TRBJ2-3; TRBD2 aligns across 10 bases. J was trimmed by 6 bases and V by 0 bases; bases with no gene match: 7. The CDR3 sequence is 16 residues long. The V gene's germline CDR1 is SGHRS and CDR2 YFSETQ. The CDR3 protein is CASSLGVRTSGDTQYF. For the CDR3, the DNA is TGCGCCAGCAGCTTGGGGGTGCGGACTAGCGGCGATACGCAGTATTTT.

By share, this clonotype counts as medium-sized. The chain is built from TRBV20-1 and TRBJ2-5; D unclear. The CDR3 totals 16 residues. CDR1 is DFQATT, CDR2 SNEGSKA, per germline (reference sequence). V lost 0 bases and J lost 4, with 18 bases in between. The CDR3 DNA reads TGCAGTGCTAGAGACGAAGCCGGGCCCGAGGTAGAGACCCAGTACTTC. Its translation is CSARDEAGPEVETQYF.

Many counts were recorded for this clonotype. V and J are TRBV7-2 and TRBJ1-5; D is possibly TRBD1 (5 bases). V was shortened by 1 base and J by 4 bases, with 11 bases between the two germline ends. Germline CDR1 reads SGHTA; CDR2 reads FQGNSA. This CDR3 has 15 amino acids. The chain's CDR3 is CASSLGGVPNQPQHF. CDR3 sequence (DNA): TGTGCCAGCAGCTTAGGAGGGGTTCCTAATCAGCCCCAGCATTTT.

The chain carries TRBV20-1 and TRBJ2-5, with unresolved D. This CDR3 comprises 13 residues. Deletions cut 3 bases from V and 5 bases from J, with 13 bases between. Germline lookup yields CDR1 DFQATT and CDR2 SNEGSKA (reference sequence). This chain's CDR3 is CSASPLGLETQYF. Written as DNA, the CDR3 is TGCAGTGCTAGTCCCCTAGGGTTGGAGACCCAGTACTTC.

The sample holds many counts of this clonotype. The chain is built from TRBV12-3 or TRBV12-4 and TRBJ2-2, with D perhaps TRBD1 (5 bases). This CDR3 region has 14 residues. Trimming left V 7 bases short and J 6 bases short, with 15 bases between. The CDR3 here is CASTSIGVSGELFF. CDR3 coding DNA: TGTGCCAGCACGAGTATAGGGGTATCCGGGGAGCTGTTTTTT.